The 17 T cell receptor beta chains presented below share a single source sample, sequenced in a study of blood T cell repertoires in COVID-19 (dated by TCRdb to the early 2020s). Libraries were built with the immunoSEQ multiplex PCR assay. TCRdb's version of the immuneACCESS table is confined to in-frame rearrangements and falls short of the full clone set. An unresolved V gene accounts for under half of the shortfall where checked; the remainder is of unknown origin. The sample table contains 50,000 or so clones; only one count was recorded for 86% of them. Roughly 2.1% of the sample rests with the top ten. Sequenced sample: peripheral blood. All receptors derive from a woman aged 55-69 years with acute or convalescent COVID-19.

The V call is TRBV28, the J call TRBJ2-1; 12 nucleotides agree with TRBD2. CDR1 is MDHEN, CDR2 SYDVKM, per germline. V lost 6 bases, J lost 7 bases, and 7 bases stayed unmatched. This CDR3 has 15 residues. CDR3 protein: CASSLAGGPQNEQFF. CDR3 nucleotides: TGTGCCAGCAGCCTAGCGGGGGGGCCACAAAATGAGCAGTTCTTC.

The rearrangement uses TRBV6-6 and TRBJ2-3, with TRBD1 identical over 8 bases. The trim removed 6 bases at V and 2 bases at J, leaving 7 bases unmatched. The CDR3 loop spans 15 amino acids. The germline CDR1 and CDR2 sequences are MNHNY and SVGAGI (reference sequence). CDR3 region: CASSSDRDPTDTQYF. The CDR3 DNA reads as TGTGCCAGCAGCTCGGACAGGGACCCCACAGATACGCAGTATTTT.

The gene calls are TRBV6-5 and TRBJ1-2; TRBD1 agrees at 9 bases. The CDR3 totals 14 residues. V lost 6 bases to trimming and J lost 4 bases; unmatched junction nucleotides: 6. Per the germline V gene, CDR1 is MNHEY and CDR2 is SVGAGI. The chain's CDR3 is CASRSRQGGYGYTF. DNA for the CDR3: TGTGCCAGCAGAAGTAGACAGGGGGGCTATGGCTACACCTTC.

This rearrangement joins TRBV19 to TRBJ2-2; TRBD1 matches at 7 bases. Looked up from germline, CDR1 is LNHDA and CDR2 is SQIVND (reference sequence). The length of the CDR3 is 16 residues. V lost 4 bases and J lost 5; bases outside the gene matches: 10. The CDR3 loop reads CASSSPRGRVTGELFF. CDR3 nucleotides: TGTGCCAGTAGTAGTCCTAGGGGGCGCGTAACCGGGGAGCTGTTTTTT. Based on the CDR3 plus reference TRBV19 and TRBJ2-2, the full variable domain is DGGITQSPKYLFRKEGQNVTLSCEQNLNHDAMYWYRQDPGQGLRLIYYSQIVNDFQKGDIAEGYSVSREKKESFPLTVTSAQKNPTAFYLCASSSPRGRVTGELFFGEGSRLTVL.

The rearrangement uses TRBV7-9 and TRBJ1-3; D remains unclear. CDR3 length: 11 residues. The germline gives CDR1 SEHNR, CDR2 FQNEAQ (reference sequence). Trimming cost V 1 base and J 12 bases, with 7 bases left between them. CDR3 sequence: CASSLVQLIYF. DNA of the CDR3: TGTGCCAGCAGCTTAGTACAGCTCATATATTTT.

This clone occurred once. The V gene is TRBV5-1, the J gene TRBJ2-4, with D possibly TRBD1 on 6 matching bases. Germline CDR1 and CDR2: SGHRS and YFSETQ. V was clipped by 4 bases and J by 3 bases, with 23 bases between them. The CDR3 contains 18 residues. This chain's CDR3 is CASSNFPSQGRGKNIQYF. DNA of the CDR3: TGCGCCAGCAGCAATTTTCCGTCCCAGGGGCGCGGCAAAAACATTCAGTACTTC.

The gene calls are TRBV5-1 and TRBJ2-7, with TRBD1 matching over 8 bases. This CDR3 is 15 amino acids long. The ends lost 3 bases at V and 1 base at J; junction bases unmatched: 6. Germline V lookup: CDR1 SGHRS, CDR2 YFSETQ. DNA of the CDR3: TGCGCCAGCAGCTCGGACAGGGTTGGGTCCTACGAGCAGTACTTC. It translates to CASSSDRVGSYEQYF.

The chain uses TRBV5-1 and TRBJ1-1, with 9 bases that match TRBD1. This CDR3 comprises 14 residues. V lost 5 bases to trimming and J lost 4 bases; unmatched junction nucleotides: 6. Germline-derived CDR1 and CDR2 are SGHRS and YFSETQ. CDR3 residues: CASRAQTGGTEAFF. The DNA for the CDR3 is TGCGCCAGCAGGGCCCAGACAGGGGGCACTGAAGCTTTCTTT.

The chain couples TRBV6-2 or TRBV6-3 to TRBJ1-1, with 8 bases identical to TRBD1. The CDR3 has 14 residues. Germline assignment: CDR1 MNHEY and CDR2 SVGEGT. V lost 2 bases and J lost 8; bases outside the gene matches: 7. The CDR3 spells CASSYTGQGAEAFF. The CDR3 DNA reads TGTGCCAGCAGTTACACCGGACAGGGAGCGGAAGCTTTCTTT.

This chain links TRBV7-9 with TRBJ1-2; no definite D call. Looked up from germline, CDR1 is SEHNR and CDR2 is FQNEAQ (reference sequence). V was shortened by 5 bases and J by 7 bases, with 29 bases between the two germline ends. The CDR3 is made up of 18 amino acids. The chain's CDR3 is CASSPRLRSSKDFSGYTF. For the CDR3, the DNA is TGTGCCAGCAGCCCACGTCTGAGGTCCTCAAAGGATTTCTCTGGCTACACCTTC.

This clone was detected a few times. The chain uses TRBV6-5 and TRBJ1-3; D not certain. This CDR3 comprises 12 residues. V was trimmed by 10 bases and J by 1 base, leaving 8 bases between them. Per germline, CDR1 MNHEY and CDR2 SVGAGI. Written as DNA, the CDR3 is TGTGCCATACAGTTTTCTGGAAACACCATATATTTT. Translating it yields CAIQFSGNTIYF.

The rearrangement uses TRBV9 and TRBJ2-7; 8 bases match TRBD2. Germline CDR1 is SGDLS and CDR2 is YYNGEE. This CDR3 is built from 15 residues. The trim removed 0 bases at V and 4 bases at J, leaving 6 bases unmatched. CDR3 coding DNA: TGTGCCAGCAGCGTAGGGTACGGGAGGGTATACGAGCAGTACTTC. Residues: CASSVGYGRVYEQYF.

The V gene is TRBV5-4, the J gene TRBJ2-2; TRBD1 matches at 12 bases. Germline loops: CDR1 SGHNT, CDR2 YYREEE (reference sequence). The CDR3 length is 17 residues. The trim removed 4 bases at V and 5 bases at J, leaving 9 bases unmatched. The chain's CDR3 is CASSGTGGALRTGELFF. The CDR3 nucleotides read TGTGCCAGCAGCGGGACAGGGGGCGCGTTGAGGACCGGGGAGCTGTTTTTT.

The CDR3 protein is CASIPAGTQNEQFF. Here the CDR3 DNA reads TGTGCCAGCATCCCCGCCGGGACTCAAAATGAGCAGTTCTTC. The V call is TRBV28, the J call TRBJ2-1, with D possibly being TRBD2 (6 bases). The V gene lost 7 bases and the J gene lost 7 bases, with 17 bases spanning the gap. Germline loops: CDR1 MDHEN, CDR2 SYDVKM. This CDR3 has 14 residues.

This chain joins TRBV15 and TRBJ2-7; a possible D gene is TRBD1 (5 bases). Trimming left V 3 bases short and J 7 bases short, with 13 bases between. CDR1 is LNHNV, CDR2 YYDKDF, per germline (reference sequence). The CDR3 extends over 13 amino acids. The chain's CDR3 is CATSRTVRREQYF. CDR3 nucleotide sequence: TGTGCCACCAGCAGGACAGTCCGTAGGGAGCAGTACTTC. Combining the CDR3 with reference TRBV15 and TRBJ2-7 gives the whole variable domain DAMVIQNPRYQVTQFGKPVTLSCSQTLNHNVMYWYQQKSSQAPKLLFHYYDKDFNNEADTPDNFQSRRPNTSFCFLDIRSPGLGDTAMYLCATSRTVRREQYFGPGTRLTVT.

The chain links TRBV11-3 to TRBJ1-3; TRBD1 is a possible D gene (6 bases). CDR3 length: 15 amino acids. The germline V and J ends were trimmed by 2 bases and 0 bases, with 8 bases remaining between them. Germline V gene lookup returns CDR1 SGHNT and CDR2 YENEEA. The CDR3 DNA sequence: TGTGCCAGCAGCTTATCGGACAGCTCTGGAAACACCATATATTTT. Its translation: CASSLSDSSGNTIYF.

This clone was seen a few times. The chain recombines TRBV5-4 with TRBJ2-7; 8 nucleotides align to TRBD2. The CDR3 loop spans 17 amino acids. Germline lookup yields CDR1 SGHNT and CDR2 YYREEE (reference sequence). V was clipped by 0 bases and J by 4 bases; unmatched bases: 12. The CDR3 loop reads CASSLDGPTGGRYEQYF. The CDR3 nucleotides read TGTGCCAGCAGCTTGGACGGTCCAACGGGGGGGCGGTACGAGCAGTACTTC.